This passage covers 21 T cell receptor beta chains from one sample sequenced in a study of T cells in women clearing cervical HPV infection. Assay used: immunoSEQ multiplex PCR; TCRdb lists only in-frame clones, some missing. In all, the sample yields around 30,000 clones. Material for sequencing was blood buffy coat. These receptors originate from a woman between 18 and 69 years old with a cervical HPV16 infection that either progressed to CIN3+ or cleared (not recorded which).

The CDR3 protein is CSARSSGFSYEQYF. Incomplete CDR3 DNA: TGCAGTGCCAGGTCTAGCGGGTTTTCCTACGAG. V gene TRBV20-1 combines with J gene TRBJ2-7, with TRBD2 matching 8 bases. The CDR3 is cut off 3 residues early in the read; its end comes from the germline J gene. This CDR3 has 14 amino acids. J was trimmed by 1 base and V by 6 bases; bases with no gene match: 8. Germline loops: CDR1 DFQATT, CDR2 SNEGSKA (reference sequence).

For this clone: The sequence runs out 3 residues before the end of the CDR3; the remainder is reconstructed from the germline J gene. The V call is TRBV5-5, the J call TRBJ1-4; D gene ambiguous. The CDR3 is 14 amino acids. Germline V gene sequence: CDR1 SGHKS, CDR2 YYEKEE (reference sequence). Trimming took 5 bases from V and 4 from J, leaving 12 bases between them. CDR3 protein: CASSSRFNNEKLFF. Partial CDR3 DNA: TGTGCCAGCAGTTCAAGGTTTAATAATGAAAAA.

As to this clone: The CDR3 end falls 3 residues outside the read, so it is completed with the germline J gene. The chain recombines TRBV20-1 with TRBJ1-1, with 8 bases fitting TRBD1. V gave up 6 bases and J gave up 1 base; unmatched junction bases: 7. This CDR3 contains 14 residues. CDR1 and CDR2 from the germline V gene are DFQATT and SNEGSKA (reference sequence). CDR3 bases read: TGCAGTGCCAGACAGGGGTCCCAGAACACTGAA. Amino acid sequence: CSARQGSQNTE. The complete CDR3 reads CSARQGSQNTEAFF.

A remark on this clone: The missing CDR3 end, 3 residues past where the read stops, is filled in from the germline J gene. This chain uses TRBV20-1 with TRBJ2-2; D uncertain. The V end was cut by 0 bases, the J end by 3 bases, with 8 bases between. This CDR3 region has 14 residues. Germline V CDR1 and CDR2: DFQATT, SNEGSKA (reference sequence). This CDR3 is CSAREGFDTGELFF. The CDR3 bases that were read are TGCAGTGCTAGAGAAGGGTTCGACACCGGGGAG.

Partial CDR3 DNA: TGTGCCAGCAGTTTTTACAGGGAAATAGATACG. Translating it yields CASSFYREIDT. The CDR3 reads in full as CASSFYREIDTQYF. The genes are TRBV12-3 or TRBV12-4 and TRBJ2-3, with D possibly matching TRBD1 (6 bases). The CDR3 end falls 3 residues outside the read, so it is completed with the germline J gene. V gave up 3 bases and J gave up 5 bases, with 12 bases separating them. The CDR3 extends over 14 amino acids.

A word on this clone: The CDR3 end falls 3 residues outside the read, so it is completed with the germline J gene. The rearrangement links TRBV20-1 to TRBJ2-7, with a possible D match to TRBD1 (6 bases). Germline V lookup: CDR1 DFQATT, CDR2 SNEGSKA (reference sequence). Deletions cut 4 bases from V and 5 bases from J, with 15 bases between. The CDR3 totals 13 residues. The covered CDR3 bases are TGCAGTGCTATAAAGGCAGGGGCCGACGAG. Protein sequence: CSAIKAGADE. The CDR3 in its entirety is CSAIKAGADEQYF.

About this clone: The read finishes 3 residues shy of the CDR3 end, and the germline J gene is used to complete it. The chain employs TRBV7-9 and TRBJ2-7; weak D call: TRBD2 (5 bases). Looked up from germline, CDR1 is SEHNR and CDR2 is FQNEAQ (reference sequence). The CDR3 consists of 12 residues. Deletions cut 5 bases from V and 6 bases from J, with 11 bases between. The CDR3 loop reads CASSPAGGEQYF. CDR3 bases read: TGTGCCAGCAGCCCTGCGGGCGGCGAG.

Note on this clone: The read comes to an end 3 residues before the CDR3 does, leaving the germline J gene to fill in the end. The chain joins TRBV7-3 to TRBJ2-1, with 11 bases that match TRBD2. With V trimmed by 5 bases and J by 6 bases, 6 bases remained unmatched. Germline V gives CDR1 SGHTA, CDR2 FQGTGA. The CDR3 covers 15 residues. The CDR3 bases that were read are TGTGCCAGCAGCCTGACTAGCGGGGCCTTCAATGAG. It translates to CASSLTSGAFNE. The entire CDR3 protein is CASSLTSGAFNEQFF.

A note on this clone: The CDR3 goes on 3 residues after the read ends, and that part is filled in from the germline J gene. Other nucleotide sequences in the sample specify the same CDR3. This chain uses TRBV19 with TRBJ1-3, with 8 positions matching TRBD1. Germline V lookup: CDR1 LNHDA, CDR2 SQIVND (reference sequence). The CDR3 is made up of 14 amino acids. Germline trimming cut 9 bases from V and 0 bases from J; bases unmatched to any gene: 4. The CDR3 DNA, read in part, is TGTGCCAGCCGGGACAGGACCTCTGGAAACACC. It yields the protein CASRDRTSGNT. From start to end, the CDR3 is CASRDRTSGNTIYF.

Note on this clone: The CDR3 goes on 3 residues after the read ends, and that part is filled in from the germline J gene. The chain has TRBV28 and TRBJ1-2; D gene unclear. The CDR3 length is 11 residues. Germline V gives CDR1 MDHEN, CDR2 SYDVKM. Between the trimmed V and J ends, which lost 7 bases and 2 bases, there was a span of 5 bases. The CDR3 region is CASNGNYGYTF. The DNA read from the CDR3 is TGTGCCAGCAACGGGAACTATGGC.

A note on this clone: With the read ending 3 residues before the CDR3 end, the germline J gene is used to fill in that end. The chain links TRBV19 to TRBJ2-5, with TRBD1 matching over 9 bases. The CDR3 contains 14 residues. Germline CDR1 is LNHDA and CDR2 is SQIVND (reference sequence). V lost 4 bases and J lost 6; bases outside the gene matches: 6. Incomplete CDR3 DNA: TGTGCCAGTAGTACGGGACAGGGCAAAAAGACC. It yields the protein CASSTGQGKKT. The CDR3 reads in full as CASSTGQGKKTQYF.

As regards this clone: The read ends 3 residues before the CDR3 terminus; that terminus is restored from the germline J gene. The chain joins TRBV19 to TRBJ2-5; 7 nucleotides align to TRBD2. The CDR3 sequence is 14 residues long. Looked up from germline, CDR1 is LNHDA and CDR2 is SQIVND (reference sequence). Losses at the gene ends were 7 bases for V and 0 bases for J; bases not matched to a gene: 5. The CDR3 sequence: CASNRGRDQETQYF. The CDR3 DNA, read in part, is TGTGCCAGTAACCGGGGGAGGGACCAAGAGACC.

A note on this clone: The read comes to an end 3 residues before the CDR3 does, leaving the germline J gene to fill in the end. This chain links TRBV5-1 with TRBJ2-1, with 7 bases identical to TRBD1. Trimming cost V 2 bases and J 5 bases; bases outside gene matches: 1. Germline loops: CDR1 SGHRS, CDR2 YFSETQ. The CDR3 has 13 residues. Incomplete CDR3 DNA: TGCGCCAGCAGCTTTGACAGGGACAATGAG. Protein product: CASSFDRDNE. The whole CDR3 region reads CASSFDRDNEQFF.

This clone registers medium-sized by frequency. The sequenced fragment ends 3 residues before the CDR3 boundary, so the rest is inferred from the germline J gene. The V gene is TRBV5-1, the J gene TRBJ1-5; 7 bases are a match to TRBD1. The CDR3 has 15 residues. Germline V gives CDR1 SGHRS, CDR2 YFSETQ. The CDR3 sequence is CASSLLGQPIEPQHF. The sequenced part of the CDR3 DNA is TGCGCCAGCAGCCTCCTGGGACAGCCTATCGAACCC. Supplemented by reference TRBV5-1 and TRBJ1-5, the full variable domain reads KAGVTQTPRYLIKTRGQQVTLSCSPISGHRSVSWYQQTPGQGLQFLFEYFSETQRNKGNFPGRFSGRQFSNSRSEMNVSTLELGDSALYLCASSLLGQPIEPQHFGDGTRLSIL.

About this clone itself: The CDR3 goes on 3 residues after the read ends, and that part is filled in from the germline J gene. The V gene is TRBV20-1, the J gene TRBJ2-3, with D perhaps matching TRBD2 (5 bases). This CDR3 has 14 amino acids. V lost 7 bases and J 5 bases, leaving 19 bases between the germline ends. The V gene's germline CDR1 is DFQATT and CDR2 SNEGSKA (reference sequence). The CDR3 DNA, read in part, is TGCAGTGGGACGACCGGGGAAGAGAGAGATACG. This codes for CSGTTGEERDT. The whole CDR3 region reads CSGTTGEERDTQYF.

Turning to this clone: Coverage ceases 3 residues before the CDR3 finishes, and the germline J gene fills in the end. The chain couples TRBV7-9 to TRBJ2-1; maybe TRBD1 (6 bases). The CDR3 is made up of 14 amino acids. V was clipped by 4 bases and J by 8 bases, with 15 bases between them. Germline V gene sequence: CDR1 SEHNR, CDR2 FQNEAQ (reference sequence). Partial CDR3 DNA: TGTGCCAGCAGCTCCATCCTAGCAGGGGATGAG. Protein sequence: CASSSILAGDE. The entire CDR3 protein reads CASSSILAGDEQFF.

Here the CDR3 reads CASSERRSSYNEQFF. The sequenced CDR3 bases are TGTGCCAGCAGTGAAAGGCGGAGCTCCTACAATGAG. V and J are TRBV2 and TRBJ2-1, with no clear D. The CDR3 end lies 3 residues beyond the end of the read and is filled in from the germline J gene. Germline CDR1 reads SNHLY; CDR2 reads FYNNEI. Trimming left V 2 bases short and J 0 bases short, with 8 bases between. This CDR3 region has 15 residues.

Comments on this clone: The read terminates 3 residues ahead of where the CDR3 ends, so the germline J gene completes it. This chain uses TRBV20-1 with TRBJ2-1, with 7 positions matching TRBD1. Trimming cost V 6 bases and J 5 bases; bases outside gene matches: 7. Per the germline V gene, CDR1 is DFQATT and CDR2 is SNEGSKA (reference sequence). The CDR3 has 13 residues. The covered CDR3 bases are TGCAGTGCCCCGGGACAGCCTCACAATGAG. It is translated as CSAPGQPHNE. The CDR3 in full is CSAPGQPHNEQFF.

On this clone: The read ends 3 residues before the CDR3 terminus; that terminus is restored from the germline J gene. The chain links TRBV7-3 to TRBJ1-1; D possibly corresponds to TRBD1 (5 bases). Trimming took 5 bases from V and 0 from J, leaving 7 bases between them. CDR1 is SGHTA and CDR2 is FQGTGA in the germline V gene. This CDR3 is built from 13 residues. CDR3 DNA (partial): TGTGCCAGCAGCCGGGGGGTGAACACTGAA. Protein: CASSRGVNTE. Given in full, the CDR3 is CASSRGVNTEAFF.

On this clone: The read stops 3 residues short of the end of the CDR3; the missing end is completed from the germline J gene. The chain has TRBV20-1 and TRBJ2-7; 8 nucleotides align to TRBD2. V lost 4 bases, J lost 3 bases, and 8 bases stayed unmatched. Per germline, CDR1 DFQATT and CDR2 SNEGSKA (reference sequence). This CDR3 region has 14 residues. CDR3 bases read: TGCAGTGCTATCGATTGGGCGGGAGGCTACGAG. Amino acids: CSAIDWAGGYE. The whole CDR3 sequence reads CSAIDWAGGYEQYF.

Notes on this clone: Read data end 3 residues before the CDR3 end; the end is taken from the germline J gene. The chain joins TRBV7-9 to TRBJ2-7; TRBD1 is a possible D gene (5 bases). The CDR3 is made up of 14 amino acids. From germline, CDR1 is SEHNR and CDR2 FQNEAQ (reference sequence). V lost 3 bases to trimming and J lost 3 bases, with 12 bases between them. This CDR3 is CASSLVIDSYEQYF. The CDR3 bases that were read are TGTGCCAGCAGCTTGGTTATTGACAGCTACGAG.